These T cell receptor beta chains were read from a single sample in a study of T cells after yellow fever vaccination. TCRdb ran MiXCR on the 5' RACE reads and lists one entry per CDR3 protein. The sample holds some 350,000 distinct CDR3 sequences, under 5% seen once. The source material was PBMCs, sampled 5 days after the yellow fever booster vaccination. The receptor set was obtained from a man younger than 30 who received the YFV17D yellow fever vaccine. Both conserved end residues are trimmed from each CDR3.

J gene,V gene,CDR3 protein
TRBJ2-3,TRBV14,ASSRWKSSTDTQY
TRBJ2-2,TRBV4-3,ASSYYGQLNTGELF
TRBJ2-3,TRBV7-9,ASSHRPGASTDTQY
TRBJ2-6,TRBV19,ASSAQVLGGANVLT
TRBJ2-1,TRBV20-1,SARGTTHEQF
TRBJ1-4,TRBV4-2,ASSQDRGRVSEKLF
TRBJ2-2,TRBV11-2,ASSLQGGELF
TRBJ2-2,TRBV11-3,ASSPSPRAGGELF
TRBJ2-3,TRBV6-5,ASSYKQPLDTQY
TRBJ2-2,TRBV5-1,ASSLSTGGDGGELF
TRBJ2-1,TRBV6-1,ASRPDSIGEQF
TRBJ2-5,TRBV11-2,ASSLWAASQETQY
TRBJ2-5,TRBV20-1,SATSGETQETQY
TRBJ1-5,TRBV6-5,ASTETVNQPQH
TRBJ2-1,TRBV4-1,ASSLLRGGHEQF
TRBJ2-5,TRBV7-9,ASSPGQGRGETQY
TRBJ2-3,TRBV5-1,ASGLAGGGTDTQY
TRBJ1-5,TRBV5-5,ASSLGAAPYGNQPQH
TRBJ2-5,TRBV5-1,ASSLVSSQETQY
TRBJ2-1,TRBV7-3,ASSLRATRYNEQF
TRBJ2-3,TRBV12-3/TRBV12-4,ASSHPSGGLTTDTQY
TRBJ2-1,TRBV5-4,ASSKAGEAYNEQF
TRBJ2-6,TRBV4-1,ASSLRAPGVDSGANVLT
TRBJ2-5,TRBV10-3,AIRPPPRGQETQY
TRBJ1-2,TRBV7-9,ASSPRQGASGYT
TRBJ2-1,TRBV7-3,ASSSPDANNEQF
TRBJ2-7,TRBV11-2,ASSLYGGSYEQY
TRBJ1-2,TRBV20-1,SAMKQLTGDYGYT